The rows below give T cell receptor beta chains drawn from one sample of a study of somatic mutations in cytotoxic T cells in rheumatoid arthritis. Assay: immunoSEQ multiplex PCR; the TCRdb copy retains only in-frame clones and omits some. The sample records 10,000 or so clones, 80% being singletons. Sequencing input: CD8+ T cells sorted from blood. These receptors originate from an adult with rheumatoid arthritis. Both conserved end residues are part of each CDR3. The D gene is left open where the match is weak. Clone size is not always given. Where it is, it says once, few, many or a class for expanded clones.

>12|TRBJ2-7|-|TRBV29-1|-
TGCAGCGTACGGACGATGGGCTACGAGCAGTACTTC
CSVRTMGYEQYF
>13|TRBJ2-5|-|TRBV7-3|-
TGTGCCAGCAGCTTAGCCAGCCAAGAGACCCAGTACTTC
CASSLASQETQYF
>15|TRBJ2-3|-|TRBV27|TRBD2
TGTGCCAGCAGTTCCGGACTAGCGGTCACAGATACGCAGTATTTT
CASSSGLAVTDTQYF
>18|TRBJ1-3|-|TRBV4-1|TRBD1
TGCGCCAGCAGCCAAGGGGGCAGGGGGCAATTCTCTGGAAACACCATATATTTT
CASSQGGRGQFSGNTIYF
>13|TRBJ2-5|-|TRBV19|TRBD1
TGTGCCAGTAGTCCGACAGGGTGGGAGACCCAGTACTTC
CASSPTGWETQYF
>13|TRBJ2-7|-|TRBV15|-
TGTGCCACCAGCAGCCTGCACAGTTTACAGCAGTACTTC
CATSSLHSLQQYF
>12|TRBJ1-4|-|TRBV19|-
TGTGCCAGTACTACGAGTGGAGAAAAACTGTTTTTT
CASTTSGEKLFF
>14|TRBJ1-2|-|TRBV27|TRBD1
TGTGCCAGCAGTCCGCTCGGGACAGACTATGGCTACACCTTC
CASSPLGTDYGYTF
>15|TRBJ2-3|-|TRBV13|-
TGTGCCAGCAGCTCAACAGCGGATAAGGCAGATACGCAGTATTTT
CASSSTADKADTQYF
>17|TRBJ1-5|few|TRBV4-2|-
TGTGCCAGCAGCCAAGATCTTGTCCAGGGAAGGTATCAGCCCCAGCATTTT
CASSQDLVQGRYQPQHF
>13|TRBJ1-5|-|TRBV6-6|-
TGTGCCAGCCGCCTTTATAGCAATCAGCCCCAGCATTTT
CASRLYSNQPQHF
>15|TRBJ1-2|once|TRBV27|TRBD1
TGTGCCAGCAGCCCCCGGGGGACAGGGACGGGAGGCTACACCTTC
CASSPRGTGTGGYTF
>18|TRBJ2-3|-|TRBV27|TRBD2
TGTGCCAGCAGTTTACTGGCTAGCGGGGGGTTTAGCACAGATACGCAGTATTTT
CASSLLASGGFSTDTQYF
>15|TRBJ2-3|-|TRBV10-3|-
TGTGCCATCAGTGAGGGGGTCGAAGCAGACGATACGCAGTATTTT
CAISEGVEADDTQYF
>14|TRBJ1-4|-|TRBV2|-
TGTGCCAGCAGCGTCCGGGACGGGAATGAAAAACTGTTTTTT
CASSVRDGNEKLFF
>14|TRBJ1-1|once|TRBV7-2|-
TGTGCCAGCAGCTTAGGGTACGAGAACACTGAAGCTTTCTTT
CASSLGYENTEAFF
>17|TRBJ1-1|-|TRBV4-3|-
TGCGCCAGCAGCCAAGAGGTCCTTGGCAGGGAGAACACTGAAGCTTTCTTT
CASSQEVLGRENTEAFF
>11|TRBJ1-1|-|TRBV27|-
TGTGCCAGCAGCGACCTCACTGAAGCTTTCTTT
CASSDLTEAFF
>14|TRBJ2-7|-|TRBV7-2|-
TGTGCCAGCAGGGGGGGGGACAGTCGCTACGAGCAGTACTTC
CASRGGDSRYEQYF
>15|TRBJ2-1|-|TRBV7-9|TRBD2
TGTGCCAGCAGCTTACTAGCGGGGGCCTACAATGAGCAGTTCTTC
CASSLLAGAYNEQFF
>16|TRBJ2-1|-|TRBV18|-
TGTGCCAGCTCACCATCGGCGGCCAGGGGCAACAATGAGCAGTTCTTC
CASSPSAARGNNEQFF
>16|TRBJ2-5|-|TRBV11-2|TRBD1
TGTGCCAGCAGCCCGACAGGGGGCGATTTTCAAGAGACCCAGTACTTC
CASSPTGGDFQETQYF
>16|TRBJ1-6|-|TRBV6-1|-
TGTGCCAGCAGTGATGGGAGTAGCTCCTATAATTCACCCCTCCACTTT
CASSDGSSSYNSPLHF
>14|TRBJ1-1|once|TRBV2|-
TGTGCCAGCGGACCAGGACCGCTGGGCACTGAAGCTTTCTTT
CASGPGPLGTEAFF
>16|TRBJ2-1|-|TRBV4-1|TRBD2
TGCGCCAGCAGCCCAGGGTGGGGGGGGGTAAACAATGAGCAGTTCTTC
CASSPGWGGVNNEQFF
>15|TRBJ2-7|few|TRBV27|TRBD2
TGTGCCAGCAGTTTGTCGGGACTAGCGATGTACGAGCAGTACTTC
CASSLSGLAMYEQYF
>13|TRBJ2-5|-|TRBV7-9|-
TGTGCCAGCAGCTTAGCTGTCCAAGAGACCCAGTACTTC
CASSLAVQETQYF
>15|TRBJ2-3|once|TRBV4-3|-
TGCGCCAGCAGCCAAGACCGGTGGGGCACAGATACGCAGTATTTT
CASSQDRWGTDTQYF